This paragraph covers one TCR beta chain sequence. Its antigen is not known. The PCR employed 60 Vbeta primers together with 13 Jbeta primers. Profiling relied on immunoSEQ multiplex PCR, and the TCRdb table lists in-frame clones only, not all of them. The profile shows about 70,000 clones, approximately 70% of them singletons. The CDR3 is 14 amino acids. V trimming: 4 bases; J trimming: 4 bases; junction bases outside the gene matches: 5. From germline, CDR1 is SEHNR and CDR2 FQNEAQ (reference sequence). This sample stems from a study of cytomegalovirus exposure and HLA in healthy donors. Study-level findings and limits: Trimming of TCR beta V- and J-genes showed a link, identified in a later analysis, to a missense DCLRE1C variant. Reportedly, HLA-A and HLA-B alleles of most subjects were accurately predicted from TCR beta.

The chain is built from TRBV7-9 and TRBJ1-2, with TRBD1 matching over 8 bases. The sequenced material came from PBMCs. The sequence came from a middle-aged man in good health and CMV-seropositive. This CDR3 is CASSSQQGAYGYTF. Here the CDR3 DNA reads TGTGCCAGCAGCTCACAGCAGGGGGCCTATGGCTACACCTTC. Filled out from reference TRBV7-9 and TRBJ1-2, the complete variable domain reads DTGVSQNPRHKITKRGQNVTFRCDPISEHNRLYWYRQTLGQGPEFLTYFQNEAQLEKSRLLSDRFSAERPKGSFSTLEIQRTEQGDSAMYLCASSSQQGAYGYTFGSGTRLTVV.